Given below is one TCR beta chain in context. What it recognizes is unknown. This entry belongs to a study of identifying expanded T cells in peripheral blood. Method: immunoSEQ multiplex PCR; TCRdb's copy keeps in-frame clones and lacks some. The sample yields about 100,000 clones, 75% to 90% seen once. The germline gives CDR1 SGHRS, CDR2 YFSETQ. This CDR3 is 15 amino acids long. The V and J ends lost 2 bases and 7 bases, in that order; junction bases with no gene match: 5. Study observations and caveats: Across healthy donors, higher total template counts meant significantly greater approximately two-week count variance. Technical replicates showed around 1.1 changed clones; approximately 2 weeks roughly 18; four weeks 19.

No infections or other immune events were documented during collection. The sample consisted of blood. The chain combines TRBV5-1 with TRBJ2-1, with TRBD2 matching over 11 bases. This clonotype was obtained from a person aged 18 to 75 in good health. The CDR3 is CASSFSGGAENEQFF. The CDR3 DNA reads as TGCGCCAGCAGCTTTAGCGGGGGGGCTGAGAATGAGCAGTTCTTC. The full variable domain, in which reference TRBV5-1 and TRBJ2-1 provide the parts outside the CDR3, is KAGVTQTPRYLIKTRGQQVTLSCSPISGHRSVSWYQQTPGQGLQFLFEYFSETQRNKGNFPGRFSGRQFSNSRSEMNVSTLELGDSALYLCASSFSGGAENEQFFGPGTRLTVL.